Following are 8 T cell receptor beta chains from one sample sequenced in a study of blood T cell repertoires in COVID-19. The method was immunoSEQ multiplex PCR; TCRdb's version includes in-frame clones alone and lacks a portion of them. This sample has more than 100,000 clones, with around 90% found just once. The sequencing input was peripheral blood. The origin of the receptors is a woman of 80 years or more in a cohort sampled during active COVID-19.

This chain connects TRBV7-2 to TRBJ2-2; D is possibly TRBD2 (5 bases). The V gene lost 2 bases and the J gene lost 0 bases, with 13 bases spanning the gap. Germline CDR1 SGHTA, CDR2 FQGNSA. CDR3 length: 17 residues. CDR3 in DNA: TGTGCCAGCAGCTTACTACCTCCGGGATCGAACACCGGGGAGCTGTTTTTT. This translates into CASSLLPPGSNTGELFF.

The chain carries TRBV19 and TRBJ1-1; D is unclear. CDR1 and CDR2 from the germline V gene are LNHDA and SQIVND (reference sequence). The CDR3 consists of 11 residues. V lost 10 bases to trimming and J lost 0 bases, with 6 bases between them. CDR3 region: CATQVNTEAFF. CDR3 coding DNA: TGTGCCACCCAGGTGAACACTGAAGCTTTCTTT. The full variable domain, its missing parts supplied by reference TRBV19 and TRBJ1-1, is DGGITQSPKYLFRKEGQNVTLSCEQNLNHDAMYWYRQDPGQGLRLIYYSQIVNDFQKGDIAEGYSVSREKKESFPLTVTSAQKNPTAFYLCATQVNTEAFFGQGTRLTVV.

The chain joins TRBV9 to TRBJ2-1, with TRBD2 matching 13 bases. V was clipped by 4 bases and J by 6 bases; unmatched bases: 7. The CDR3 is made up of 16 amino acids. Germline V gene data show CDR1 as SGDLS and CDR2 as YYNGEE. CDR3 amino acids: CASSPGTSGNLNEQFF. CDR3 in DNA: TGTGCCAGCAGCCCCGGGACTAGCGGGAATCTCAATGAGCAGTTCTTC.

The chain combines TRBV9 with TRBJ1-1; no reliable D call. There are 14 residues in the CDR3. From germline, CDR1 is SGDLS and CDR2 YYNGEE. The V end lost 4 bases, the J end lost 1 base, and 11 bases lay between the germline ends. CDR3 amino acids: CASSLNPQNTEAFF. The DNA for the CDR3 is TGTGCCAGCAGCCTAAACCCCCAGAACACTGAAGCTTTCTTT.

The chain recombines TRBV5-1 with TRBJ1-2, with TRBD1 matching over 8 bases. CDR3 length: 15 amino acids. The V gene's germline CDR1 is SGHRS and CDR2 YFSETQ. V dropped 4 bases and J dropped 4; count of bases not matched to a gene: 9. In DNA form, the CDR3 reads TGCGCCAGCAGCCCCGGGACAGGCCCAGGCTATGGCTACACCTTC. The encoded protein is CASSPGTGPGYGYTF.

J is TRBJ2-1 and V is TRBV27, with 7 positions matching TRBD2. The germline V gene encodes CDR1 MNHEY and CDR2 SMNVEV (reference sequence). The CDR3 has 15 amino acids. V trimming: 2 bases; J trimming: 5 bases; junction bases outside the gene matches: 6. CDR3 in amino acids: CASSLEGTINNEQFF. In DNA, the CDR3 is TGTGCCAGCAGTTTAGAGGGGACTATCAACAATGAGCAGTTCTTC.

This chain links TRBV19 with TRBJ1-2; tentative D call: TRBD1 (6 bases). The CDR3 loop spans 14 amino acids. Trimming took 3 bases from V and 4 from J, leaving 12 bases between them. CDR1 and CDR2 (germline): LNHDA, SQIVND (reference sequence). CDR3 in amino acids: CASSMGSGAYGYTF. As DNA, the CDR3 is TGTGCCAGTAGTATGGGTTCAGGGGCCTATGGCTACACCTTC.

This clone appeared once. The DNA for the CDR3 is TGTGCCAGTAGCATCACAGACAAAAGCTATTCACCCCTCCACTTT. It specifies CASSITDKSYSPLHF. The V gene is TRBV19, the J gene TRBJ1-6, with unresolved D. Germline lookup yields CDR1 LNHDA and CDR2 SQIVND (reference sequence). Trimming cost V 6 bases and J 8 bases, with 17 bases left between them. The CDR3 is made up of 15 amino acids.